The 2 T cell receptor beta chains below come from one sample, sequenced in a study of T cell responses to AZD1222 COVID-19 vaccine. Profiling relied on immunoSEQ multiplex PCR, and the TCRdb table lists in-frame clones only, not all of them. Here the sample spans some 67,000 clones, about 80% being singletons. Sample: peripheral blood, taken 28 days after the second AZD1222 dose. Receptors originate from an adult who received the AZD1222 COVID-19 vaccine.

The sample holds one count of this clone. The chain employs TRBV5-4 and TRBJ2-2; D may be TRBD1 (5 bases). The CDR3 is 17 residues long. Trimming left V 3 bases short and J 0 bases short, with 15 bases between. Germline CDR1 SGHNT, CDR2 YYREEE (reference sequence). CDR3: CASSSYRGATNTGELFF. CDR3 sequence (DNA): TGTGCCAGCAGCTCATATAGGGGCGCAACGAACACCGGGGAGCTGTTTTTT.

This sequence joins TRBV5-4 and TRBJ1-5; D is unclear. V was trimmed by 4 bases and J by 5 bases, leaving 7 bases between them. Germline CDR1 SGHNT, CDR2 YYREEE (reference sequence). CDR3 length: 12 amino acids. Here the CDR3 DNA reads TGTGCCAGCAGCATGGACGATCAGCCCCAGCATTTT. Translation gives CASSMDDQPQHF. Full variable domain (outside the CDR3, taken from reference TRBV5-4 and TRBJ1-5): ETGVTQSPTHLIKTRGQQVTLRCSSQSGHNTVSWYQQALGQGPQFIFQYYREEENGRGNFPPRFSGLQFPNYSSELNVNALELDDSALYLCASSMDDQPQHFGDGTRLSIL.